This T cell receptor beta chain originates from a study of cytomegalovirus exposure and HLA in healthy donors. The PCR had 60 Vbeta and 13 Jbeta primers. Study processing details: A later analysis tallied about 80 million unique TCR beta chains, around 9.9 million of them shared. Measured with immunoSEQ multiplex PCR; TCRdb has only the in-frame clones, and not every one. V and J calls and clone size are given by that table; D and trimming were obtained from the DNA. The table lists some 110,000 clones, about two thirds of them singletons. The CDR3 is made up of 17 amino acids. Per germline, CDR1 SGHVS and CDR2 FNYEAQ. A note on this clone: Sequence at one end of the junction differs from germline and may be a read error.

The TCR sequence derives from a female donor in good health and CMV-seronegative. Sequenced material: PBMCs. The chain couples TRBV7-6 to TRBJ2-2; TRBD1 matches 8 bases. DNA of the CDR3: TGTGCCAGCAGCTTAGTTGCCCAGGGGGCGAATACCGGGGAGCTGTTTTTT. This sequence encodes CASSLVAQGANTGELFF. Full variable domain (remainder filled in from reference TRBV7-6 and TRBJ2-2): GAGVSQSPRYKVTKRGQDVALRCDPISGHVSLYWYRQALGQGPEFLTYFNYEAQQDKSGLPNDRFSAERPEGSISTLTIQRTEQRDSAMYRCASSLVAQGANTGELFFGEGSRLTVL.